This T cell receptor beta chain was found in a study of T cells in Graves' hyperthyroidism and ophthalmopathy (dated by TCRdb to the late 2010s). For context, the study as a whole: Peripheral blood samples were taken at initial diagnosis, before any treatment was given. After blood sampling, hyperthyroidism patients were treated with methimazole at a starting dose of 30 mg daily, and ophthalmopathy patients were treated with high-dose intravenous methylprednisolone. An independent validation cohort of fewer than 20 hyperthyroidism patients and about 16 patients who later progressed to ophthalmopathy tested prospective prediction of ophthalmopathy. The paper describes TCR Vbeta CDR3 sequencing of around 130 peripheral blood samples, made up of 43 ophthalmopathy patients, more than 70 hyperthyroidism patients and some 17 progressor patients. A discovery cohort of roughly 96 patients, roughly 40 with Graves' ophthalmopathy and more than 55 with stable Graves' hyperthyroidism, was used to find distinguishing TCR V-J signatures. The 85 to 100 discovery patients were divided at random into training and test sets in a 7:3 ratio. The study also compared thyroid tissue and blood T-cell repertoires from several Graves' hyperthyroidism patients. Overall study results and their limits: Most expanded thyroid clonotypes (frequency above 0.001) were also detected in blood, suggesting blood repertoires may reflect thyroid immune responses. In validation, the model predicted progression to ophthalmopathy a median of roughly 6.2 months before onset, with approximately 71% sensitivity and almost 75% specificity. A 13 V-J signature model separated ophthalmopathy from stable hyperthyroidism, with nearly 90% sensitivity and about 81% specificity in cross-validation and 80%/75% in testing. Sample size was not statistically predetermined, and investigators were not blinded to group allocation.

Amplification of TCR beta CDR3 regions was carried out from RNA transcripts. For the first round of RT-PCR on the TCR CDR3, the HTBI primer set was used together with the Qiagen OneStep RT-PCR kit. The libraries were constructed in a second round of multiplex PCR and then size-selected and purified. Libraries were sequenced paired-end with 100 bp reads on an Illumina HiSeq2000. The authors' pipeline ran thus. Raw data were processed with SOAPnuke, discarding reads with adapters, uncalled bases, mean Phred below 15, or no exact constant-primer or identifier match. High-quality paired reads were merged with COPE v1.2.5, and unique nucleotide sequences were defined as clonotypes. MiTCR v1.1 was used to align the clonotypes against IMGT TRBV, TRBD and TRBJ reference segments. The analysis included only V-J combinations with a frequency above 0.0001, which together covered approximately 99% of the repertoires. A TCS score was defined as the ratio between F50 (clonal expansion) and ExV (chaos), using BLOSUM62-based TCRdist between CDR3 peptides within each V-J. Welch's t-statistics and random forest reduced some 510 V-J features to roughly 13, which were used in a naive Bayes classifier (R e1071). Clones were called with MiXCR by TCRdb after fastp trimmed the public reads at Q25, and only in-frame beta chains were retained. A single entry per CDR3 protein holds the most common genes and DNA from its merged rows. The V and J calls reflect TCRdb's pipeline rather than the authors' work. The sample records hundreds of thousands of distinct CDR3 sequences, roughly 15% of which are singletons. About 20% of the sample is held by the ten biggest clonotypes.

As regards this clonotype: Its target antigen remains unknown. Base qualities are missing; no much larger clone stands one base away.

Ophthalmopathy patients had moderately to severely active disease, with a Clinical Activity Score of 3 or more, a NOSPECS grade of 4 or more, and a disease duration of less than 3 months. Exclusion was applied to patients with uncontrolled infections, other autoimmune diseases, pregnancy or lactation. Diagnoses were established on the basis of clinical symptoms, serum thyroxine and TRAb, thyroid ultrasound, and orbital computed tomography. Ficoll-Paque density gradient centrifugation was used to isolate PBMCs from around 10 ml of fresh peripheral blood. Total RNA was extracted using Trizol reagent, and RNA quality was assessed on an Agilent 2100 Bioanalyzer. Sequencing input: blood. The clonotype was recovered from a woman between 55 and 75 years old with Graves' ophthalmopathy.

The base sequence is TGTGCCAGCAGTGCGACTAGCGGTCTCTACAATGAGCAGTTCTTC. This yields the protein CASSATSGLYNEQFF. The chain employs TRBV6-1 and TRBJ2-1, with 9 bases matching TRBD2. V has 4 bases trimmed and J has 3 bases trimmed; junction bases matching no gene number 4. CDR1 and CDR2, per the germline V gene, are MNHNS and SASEGT. There are 15 amino acids in the CDR3, from cysteine to phenylalanine inclusive. Of the read, only the CDR3 DNA is kept; its 45 bases are in frame from base 1.